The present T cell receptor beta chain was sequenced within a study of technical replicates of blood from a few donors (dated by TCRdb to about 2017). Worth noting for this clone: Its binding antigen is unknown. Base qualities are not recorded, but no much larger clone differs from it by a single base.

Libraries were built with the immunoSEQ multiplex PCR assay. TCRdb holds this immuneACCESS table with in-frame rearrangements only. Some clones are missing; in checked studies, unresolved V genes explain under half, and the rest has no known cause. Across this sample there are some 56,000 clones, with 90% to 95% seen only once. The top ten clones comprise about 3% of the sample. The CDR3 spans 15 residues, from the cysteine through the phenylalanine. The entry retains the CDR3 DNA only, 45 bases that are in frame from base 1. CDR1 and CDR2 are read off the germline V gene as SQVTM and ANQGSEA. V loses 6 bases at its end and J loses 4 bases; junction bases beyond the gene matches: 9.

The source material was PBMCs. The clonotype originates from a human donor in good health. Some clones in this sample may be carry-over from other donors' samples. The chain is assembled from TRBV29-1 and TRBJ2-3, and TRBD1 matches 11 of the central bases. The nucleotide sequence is TGCAGCGTAAGGCGAGGACAGGGGGCTGCAGATACGCAGTATTTT. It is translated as CSVRRGQGAADTQYF.